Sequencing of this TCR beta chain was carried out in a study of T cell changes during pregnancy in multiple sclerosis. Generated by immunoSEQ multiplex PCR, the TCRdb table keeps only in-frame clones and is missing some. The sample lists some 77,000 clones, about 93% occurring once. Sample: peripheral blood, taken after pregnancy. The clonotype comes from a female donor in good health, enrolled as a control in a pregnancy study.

CDR3 sequence (DNA): TGTGCCAGCAGCCAAGCGGGAGGCGGGACTAGCGGGGGGTTTGAGCAGTTCTTC. Its protein is CASSQAGGGTSGGFEQFF. This chain connects TRBV7-3 to TRBJ2-1, with 15 bases identical to TRBD2. This CDR3 region has 18 residues. V lost 5 bases, J lost 9 bases, and 14 bases stayed unmatched. Germline lookup yields CDR1 SGHTA and CDR2 FQGTGA.